What follows are 13 T cell receptor beta chains derived from one specimen sequenced in a study of T cells in Graves' hyperthyroidism and ophthalmopathy. TCR beta CDR3 regions were amplified from RNA. The study used the HTBI primer set for a first-round RT-PCR of the TCR CDR3. TCRdb analysed the multiplex PCR reads with MiXCR anew, one entry per CDR3 protein. This repertoire shows roughly 500,000 distinct CDR3 sequences, around 15% found once; its top ten account for approximately 30%. Sequencing was performed on blood. The receptors shown here come from a woman in her thirties with Graves' ophthalmopathy.

The V call is TRBV6-5, the J call TRBJ2-1; 8 nucleotides agree with TRBD2. CDR3 length: 16 residues. The junction had 7 bases not matched to a gene; V was cut back by 2 bases and J by 4 bases. Germline V lookup: CDR1 MNHEY, CDR2 SVGAGI. CDR3 sequence: CASSYQLAANYNEQFF. For the CDR3, the DNA is TGTGCCAGCAGTTACCAACTAGCGGCGAATTACAATGAGCAGTTCTTC.

V is TRBV24-1 and J is TRBJ2-1, with 7 bases matching TRBD1. This CDR3 comprises 14 residues. Trimming at V came to 0 bases and at J to 5 bases, leaving 0 bases not matched to a gene. Germline CDR1 is KGHDR and CDR2 is SFDVKD. The CDR3 loop reads CATSDLRGHNEQFF. The CDR3, as DNA: TGTGCCACCAGTGATTTGAGGGGGCACAATGAGCAGTTCTTC.

This clonotype was seen a handful of times. The V call is TRBV5-1, the J call TRBJ1-1, with D possibly matching TRBD1 (6 bases). Trimming pared 0 bases from V and 5 bases from J, leaving 14 bases between. CDR1 is SGHRS, CDR2 YFSETQ, per germline. This CDR3 comprises 15 residues. This CDR3 is CASSLERGTGTEAFF. The CDR3 region has the DNA TGCGCCAGCAGCTTGGAGAGGGGGACTGGGACTGAAGCTTTCTTT.

In this sample, this clonotype turned up many times. The junction and the germline gene differ at one end; a read error may be behind it. This chain connects TRBV12-3 or TRBV12-4 to TRBJ2-7; TRBD2 matches 9 bases. The CDR3 totals 14 residues. The CDR3 nucleotides are TGTGCCAGCAGGTTAGCGGGAGTTGCGTCCGAGCAGTACTTC. This gives the protein CASRLAGVASEQYF.

This clonotype was picked up a small number of times. A much more abundant neighbour one base away suggests this may be a read error. The gene calls are TRBV19 and TRBJ2-7, with 7 bases identical to TRBD1. Germline V gene lookup returns CDR1 LNHDA and CDR2 SQIVND (reference sequence). The CDR3 contains 14 residues. The junction had 10 bases not matched to a gene; V was cut back by 9 bases and J by 2 bases. The CDR3 nucleotides read TGTGCCAGCAACCAACAGGGGACAACCTACGAGCAGTACTTC. Amino acids: CASNQQGTTYEQYF.

This chain links TRBV28 with TRBJ2-7; TRBD1 agrees at 10 bases. V was clipped by 7 bases and J by 6 bases; unmatched bases: 9. This CDR3 contains 14 residues. CDR1 is MDHEN, CDR2 SYDVKM, per germline. CDR3 coding DNA: TGTGCCAGCACCATCCGGGACAGGGGTGGCGAGCAGTACTTC. It yields the protein CASTIRDRGGEQYF.

The J gene is TRBJ2-1, the V gene TRBV20-1; the D gene is possibly TRBD2 (6 bases). V was pared by 5 bases and J by 0 bases, with 17 bases between. Germline lookup yields CDR1 DFQATT and CDR2 SNEGSKA (reference sequence). The CDR3 covers 16 residues. The CDR3 DNA follows: TGCAGTGCTCAATCGCAGGCGGGAAGCTCCTACAATGAGCAGTTCTTC. It yields the protein CSAQSQAGSSYNEQFF.

A few counts support this clonotype. The rearrangement joins TRBV6-2 or TRBV6-3 to TRBJ2-1, with D uncertain. Germline loops: CDR1 MNHEY, CDR2 SVGEGT. Between the trimmed V and J ends, which lost 0 bases and 0 bases, there was a span of 9 bases. CDR3 length: 16 amino acids. The CDR3 loop is CASSYSSSSSYNEQFF. DNA for the CDR3: TGTGCCAGCAGTTACTCGTCCTCGAGCTCCTACAATGAGCAGTTCTTC.

This clonotype was counted between two and nine times. The chain couples TRBV10-3 to TRBJ2-2, with 8 bases aligning to TRBD2. Losses at the gene ends were 6 bases for V and 6 bases for J; bases not matched to a gene: 12. The CDR3 is made up of 16 amino acids. Germline CDR1 ENHRY, CDR2 SYGVKD. As DNA, the CDR3 is TGTGCCATCAGCCCGGGACTAGTGACGGTCCCCGGGGAGCTGTTTTTT. Translating gives CAISPGLVTVPGELFF.

This clonotype has a count of ten or more. CDR3: CASSRSGTVYEQYF. DNA for the CDR3: TGTGCCAGCAGCCGATCAGGCACTGTCTACGAGCAGTACTTC. The V gene is TRBV7-2, the J gene TRBJ2-7; no definite D call. Germline V gives CDR1 SGHTA, CDR2 FQGNSA. V was clipped by 5 bases and J by 3 bases, with 14 bases between them. The length of the CDR3 is 14 residues.

This clonotype was counted many times. The rearrangement uses TRBV28 and TRBJ2-3; D is ambiguous. Germline V lookup: CDR1 MDHEN, CDR2 SYDVKM. CDR3 length equals 12 residues. V was pared by 7 bases and J by 2 bases, with 7 bases between. CDR3 in DNA: TGTGCCAGCACTCCCCACACAGATACGCAGTATTTT. Its protein is CASTPHTDTQYF.

Details on this clonotype: One end of the junction is discordant with germline, which a read error may explain. The gene calls are TRBV9 and TRBJ2-3, with D perhaps TRBD1 or TRBD2 (6 bases each). The CDR3 runs 14 residues. Germline V gives CDR1 SGDLS, CDR2 YYNGEE. In DNA, the CDR3 is TGTGCCAGCAGCGTACGGGGGCGCACAGATACGCAGTGTTTT. Its protein is CASSVRGRTDTQCF.

The chain carries TRBV10-3 and TRBJ2-7, with 8 positions matching TRBD1. Looked up from germline, CDR1 is ENHRY and CDR2 is SYGVKD. There are 13 residues in the CDR3. V was pared by 3 bases and J by 5 bases, with 3 bases of the junction left unmatched. This chain's CDR3 is CAISEADRDEQYF. In nucleotides, the CDR3 is TGTGCCATCAGTGAAGCGGACAGGGACGAGCAGTACTTC.